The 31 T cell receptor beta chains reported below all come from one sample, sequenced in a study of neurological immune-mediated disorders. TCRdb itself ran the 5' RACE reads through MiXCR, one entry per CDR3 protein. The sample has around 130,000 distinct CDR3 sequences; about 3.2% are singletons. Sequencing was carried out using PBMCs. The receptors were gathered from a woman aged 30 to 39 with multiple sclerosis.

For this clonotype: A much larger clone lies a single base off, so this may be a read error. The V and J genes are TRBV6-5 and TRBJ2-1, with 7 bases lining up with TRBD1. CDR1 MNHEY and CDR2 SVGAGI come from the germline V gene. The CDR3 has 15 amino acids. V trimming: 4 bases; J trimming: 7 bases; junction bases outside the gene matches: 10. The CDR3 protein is CASSSKGGARNEQFF. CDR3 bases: TGTGCCAGCAGTTCGAAAGGGGGCGCGAGAAATGAGCAGTTCTTC.

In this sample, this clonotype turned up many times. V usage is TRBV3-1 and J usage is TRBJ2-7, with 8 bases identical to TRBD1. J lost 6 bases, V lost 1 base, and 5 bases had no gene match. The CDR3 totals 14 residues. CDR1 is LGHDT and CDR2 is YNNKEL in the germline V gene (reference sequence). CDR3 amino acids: CASSQGAGGPEQYF. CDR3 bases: TGTGCCAGCAGCCAAGGCGCAGGGGGCCCCGAGCAGTACTTC.

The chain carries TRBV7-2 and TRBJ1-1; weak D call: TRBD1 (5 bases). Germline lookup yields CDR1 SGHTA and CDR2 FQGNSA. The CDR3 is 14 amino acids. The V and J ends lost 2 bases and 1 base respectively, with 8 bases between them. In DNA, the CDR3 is TGTGCCAGCAGCTTAAAGACAGCGAACACTGAAGCTTTCTTT. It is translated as CASSLKTANTEAFF. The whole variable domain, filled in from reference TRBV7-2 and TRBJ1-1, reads GAGVSQSPSNKVTEKGKDVELRCDPISGHTALYWYRQSLGQGLEFLIYFQGNSAPDKSGLPSDRFSAERTGGSVSTLTIQRTQQEDSAVYLCASSLKTANTEAFFGQGTRLTVV.

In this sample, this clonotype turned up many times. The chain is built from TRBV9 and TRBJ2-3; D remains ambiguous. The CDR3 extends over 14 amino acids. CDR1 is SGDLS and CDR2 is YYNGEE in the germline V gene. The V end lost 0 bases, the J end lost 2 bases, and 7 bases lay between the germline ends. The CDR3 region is CASSVGVPTDTQYF. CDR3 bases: TGTGCCAGCAGCGTAGGTGTTCCCACAGATACGCAGTATTTT.

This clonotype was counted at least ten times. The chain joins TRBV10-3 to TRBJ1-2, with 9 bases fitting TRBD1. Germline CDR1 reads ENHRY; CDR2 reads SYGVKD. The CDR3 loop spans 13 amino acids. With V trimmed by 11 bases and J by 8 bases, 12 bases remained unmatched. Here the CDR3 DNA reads TGTGCCGCGGGCTCGGGACAGGGATGGGGCTACACCTTC. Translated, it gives CAAGSGQGWGYTF.

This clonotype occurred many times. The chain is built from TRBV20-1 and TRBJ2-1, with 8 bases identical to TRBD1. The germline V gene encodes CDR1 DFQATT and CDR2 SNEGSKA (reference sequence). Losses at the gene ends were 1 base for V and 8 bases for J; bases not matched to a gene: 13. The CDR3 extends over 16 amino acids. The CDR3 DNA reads TGCAGTGCTAGAGTTTTGTGGACAGGGCTCGTCCATGAGCAGTTCTTC. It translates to CSARVLWTGLVHEQFF.

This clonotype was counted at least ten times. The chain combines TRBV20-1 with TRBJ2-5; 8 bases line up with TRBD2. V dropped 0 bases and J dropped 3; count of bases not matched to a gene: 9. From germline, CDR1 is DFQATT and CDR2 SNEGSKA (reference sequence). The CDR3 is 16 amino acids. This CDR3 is CSARDWVGGGEETQYF. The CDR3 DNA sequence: TGCAGTGCTAGAGATTGGGTCGGGGGGGGAGAAGAGACCCAGTACTTC.

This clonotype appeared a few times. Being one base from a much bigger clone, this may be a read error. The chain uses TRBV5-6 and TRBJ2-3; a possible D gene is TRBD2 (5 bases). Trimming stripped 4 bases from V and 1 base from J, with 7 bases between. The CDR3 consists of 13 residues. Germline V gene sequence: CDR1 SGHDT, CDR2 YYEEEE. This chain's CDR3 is CASSGLGTDTQYF. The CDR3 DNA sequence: TGTGCCAGCAGCGGACTGGGCACAGATACGCAGTATTTT.

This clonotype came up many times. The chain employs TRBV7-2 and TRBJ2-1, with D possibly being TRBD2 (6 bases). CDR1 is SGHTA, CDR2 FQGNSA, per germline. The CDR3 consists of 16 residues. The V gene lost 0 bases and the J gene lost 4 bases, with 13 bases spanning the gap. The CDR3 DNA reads TGTGCCAGCAGCTTAGCTAGCGGAAGACTTTACAATGAGCAGTTCTTC. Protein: CASSLASGRLYNEQFF.

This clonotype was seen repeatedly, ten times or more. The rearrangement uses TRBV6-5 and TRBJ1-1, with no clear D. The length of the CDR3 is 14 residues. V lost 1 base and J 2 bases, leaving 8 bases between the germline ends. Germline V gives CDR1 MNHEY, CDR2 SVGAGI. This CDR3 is CASSYLGPNTEAFF. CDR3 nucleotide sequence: TGTGCCAGCAGTTACTTGGGCCCCAACACTGAAGCTTTCTTT.

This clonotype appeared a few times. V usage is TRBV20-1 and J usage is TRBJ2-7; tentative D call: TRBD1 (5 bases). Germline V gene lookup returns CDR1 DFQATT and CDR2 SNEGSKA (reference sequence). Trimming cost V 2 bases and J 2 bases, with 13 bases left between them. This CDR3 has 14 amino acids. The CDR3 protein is CSARRGHKPYEQYF. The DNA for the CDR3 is TGCAGTGCTAGACGCGGACATAAACCCTACGAGCAGTACTTC.

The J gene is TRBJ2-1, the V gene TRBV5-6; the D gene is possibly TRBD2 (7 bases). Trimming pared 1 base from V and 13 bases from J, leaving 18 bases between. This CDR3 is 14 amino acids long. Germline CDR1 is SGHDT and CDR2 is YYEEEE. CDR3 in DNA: TGTGCCAGCAGCTTGTCCCCCAGGGGAGGGGGTCAGTTCTTC. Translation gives CASSLSPRGGGQFF.

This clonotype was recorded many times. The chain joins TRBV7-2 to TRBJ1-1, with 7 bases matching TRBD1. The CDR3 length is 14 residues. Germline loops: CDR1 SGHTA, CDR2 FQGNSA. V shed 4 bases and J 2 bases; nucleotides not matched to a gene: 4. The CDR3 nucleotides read TGTGCCAGCAGCTCAGGGACAGCCAACACTGAAGCTTTCTTT. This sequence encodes CASSSGTANTEAFF.

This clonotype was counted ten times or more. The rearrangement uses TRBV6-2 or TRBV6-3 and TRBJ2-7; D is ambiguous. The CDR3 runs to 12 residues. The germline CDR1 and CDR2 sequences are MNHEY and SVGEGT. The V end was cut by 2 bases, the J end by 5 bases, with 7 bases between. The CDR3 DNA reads TGTGCCAGCAGTTACGGGTGGGACGAGCAGTACTTC. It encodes CASSYGWDEQYF.

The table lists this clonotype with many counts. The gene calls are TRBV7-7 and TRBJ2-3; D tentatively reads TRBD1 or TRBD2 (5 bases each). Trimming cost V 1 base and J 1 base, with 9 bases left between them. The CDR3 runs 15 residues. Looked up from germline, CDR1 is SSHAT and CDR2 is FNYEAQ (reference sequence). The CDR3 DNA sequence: TGTGCCAGCAGCTTAGGTGTGGGGGGCACAGATACGCAGTATTTT. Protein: CASSLGVGGTDTQYF. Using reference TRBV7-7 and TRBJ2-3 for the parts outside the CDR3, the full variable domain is GAGVSQSPRYKVTKRGQDVTLRCDPISSHATLYWYQQALGQGPEFLTYFNYEAQPDKSGLPSDRFSAERPEGSISTLTIQRTEQRDSAMYRCASSLGVGGTDTQYFGPGTRLTVL.

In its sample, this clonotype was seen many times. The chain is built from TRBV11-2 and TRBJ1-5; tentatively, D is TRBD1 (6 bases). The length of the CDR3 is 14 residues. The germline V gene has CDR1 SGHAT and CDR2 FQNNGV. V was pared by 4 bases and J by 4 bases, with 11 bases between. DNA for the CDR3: TGTGCCAGCAGCTATGAACAGGGAAATCAGCCCCAGCATTTT. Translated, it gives CASSYEQGNQPQHF.

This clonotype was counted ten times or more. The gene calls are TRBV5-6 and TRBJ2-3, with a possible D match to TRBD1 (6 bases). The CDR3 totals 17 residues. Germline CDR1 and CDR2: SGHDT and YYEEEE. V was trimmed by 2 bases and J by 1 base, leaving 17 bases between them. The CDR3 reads CASSFALGQGRTDTQYF. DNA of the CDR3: TGTGCCAGCAGCTTCGCACTTGGGCAGGGGCGCACAGATACGCAGTATTTT.

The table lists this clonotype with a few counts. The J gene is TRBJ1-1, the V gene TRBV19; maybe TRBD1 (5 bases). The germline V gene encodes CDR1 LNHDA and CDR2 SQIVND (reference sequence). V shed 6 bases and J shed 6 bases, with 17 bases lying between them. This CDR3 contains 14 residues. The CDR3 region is CASRLGEGGAEAFF. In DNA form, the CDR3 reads TGTGCCAGTAGATTGGGTGAGGGAGGGGCTGAAGCTTTCTTT.

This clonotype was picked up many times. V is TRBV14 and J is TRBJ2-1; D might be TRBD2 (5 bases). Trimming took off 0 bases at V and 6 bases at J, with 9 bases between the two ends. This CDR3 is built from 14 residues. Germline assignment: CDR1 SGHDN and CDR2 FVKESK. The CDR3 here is CASSQDRGSNEQFF. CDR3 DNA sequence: TGTGCCAGCAGCCAAGACCGGGGTTCCAATGAGCAGTTCTTC.

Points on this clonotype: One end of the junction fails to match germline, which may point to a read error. The CDR3 protein is CVSSPGADTQYF. CDR3 in DNA: TGTGTCAGCAGCCCAGGGGCAGATACGCAGTATTTT. The chain links TRBV7-9 to TRBJ2-3; perhaps TRBD1 as D (6 bases). Germline CDR1 reads SEHNR; CDR2 reads FQNEAQ (reference sequence). This CDR3 contains 12 residues.

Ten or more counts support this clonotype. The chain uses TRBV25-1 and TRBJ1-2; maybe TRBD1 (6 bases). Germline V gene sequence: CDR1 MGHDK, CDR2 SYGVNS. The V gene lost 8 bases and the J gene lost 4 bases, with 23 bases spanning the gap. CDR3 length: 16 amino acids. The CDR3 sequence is CASSHLESGAFYGYTF. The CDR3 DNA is TGTGCCAGCTCCCACCTCGAATCAGGGGCCTTCTATGGCTACACCTTC.

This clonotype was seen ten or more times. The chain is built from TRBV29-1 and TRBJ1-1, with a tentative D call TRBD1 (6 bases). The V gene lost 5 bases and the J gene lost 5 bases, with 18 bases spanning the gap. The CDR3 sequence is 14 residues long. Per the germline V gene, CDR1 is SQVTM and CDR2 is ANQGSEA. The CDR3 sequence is CSVQISGTQTEAFF. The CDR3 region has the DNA TGCAGCGTTCAGATTTCCGGGACACAAACTGAAGCTTTCTTT.

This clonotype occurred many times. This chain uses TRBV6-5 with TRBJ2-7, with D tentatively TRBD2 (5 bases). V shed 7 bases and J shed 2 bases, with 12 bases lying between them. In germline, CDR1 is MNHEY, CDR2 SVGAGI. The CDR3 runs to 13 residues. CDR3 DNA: TGTGCCAGCAAATGGACGGGAACCTACGAGCAGTACTTC. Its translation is CASKWTGTYEQYF.

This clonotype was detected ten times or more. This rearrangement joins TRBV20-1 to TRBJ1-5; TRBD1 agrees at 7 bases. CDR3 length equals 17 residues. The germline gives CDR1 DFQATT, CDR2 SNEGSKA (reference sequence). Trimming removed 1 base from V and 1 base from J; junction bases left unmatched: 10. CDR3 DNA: TGCAGTGCTAGAGGACAGGGCCCGAGAAGGAGCAATCAGCCCCAGCATTTT. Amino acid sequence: CSARGQGPRRSNQPQHF.

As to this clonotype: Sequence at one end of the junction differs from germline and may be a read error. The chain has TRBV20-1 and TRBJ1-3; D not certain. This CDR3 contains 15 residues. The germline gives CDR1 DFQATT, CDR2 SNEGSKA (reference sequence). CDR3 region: CSARGRKASGKTIYF. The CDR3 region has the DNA TGCAGTGCTAGAGGCAGAAAAGCCTCTGGAAAAACCATATATTTT.

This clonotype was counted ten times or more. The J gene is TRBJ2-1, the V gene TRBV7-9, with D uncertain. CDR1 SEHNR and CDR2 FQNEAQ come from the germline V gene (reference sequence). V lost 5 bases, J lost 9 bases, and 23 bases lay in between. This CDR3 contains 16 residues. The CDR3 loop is CASSQRTLTQTTEQFF. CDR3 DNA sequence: TGTGCCAGCAGCCAGAGGACCCTGACGCAGACAACTGAGCAGTTCTTC.

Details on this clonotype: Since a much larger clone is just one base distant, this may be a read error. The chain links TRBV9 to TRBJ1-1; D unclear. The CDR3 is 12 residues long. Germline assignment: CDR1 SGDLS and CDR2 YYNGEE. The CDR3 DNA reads TGTGACAGCAGCGATTTACCTGGGGAAGCTTTCTTT. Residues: CDSSDLPGEAFF.

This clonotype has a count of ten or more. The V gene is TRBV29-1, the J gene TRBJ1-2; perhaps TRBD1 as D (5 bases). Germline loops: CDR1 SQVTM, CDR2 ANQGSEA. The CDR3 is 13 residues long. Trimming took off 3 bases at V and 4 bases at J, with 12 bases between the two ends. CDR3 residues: CSVETGGVYGYTF. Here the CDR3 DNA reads TGCAGCGTTGAGACGGGAGGGGTCTATGGCTACACCTTC.

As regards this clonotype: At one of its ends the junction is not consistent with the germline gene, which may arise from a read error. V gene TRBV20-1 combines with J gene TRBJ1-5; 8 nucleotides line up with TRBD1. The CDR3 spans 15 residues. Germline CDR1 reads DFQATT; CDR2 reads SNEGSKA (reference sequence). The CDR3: CIANEVKTGAKTQNF. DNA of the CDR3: TGCATTGCTAACGAAGTAAAGACAGGGGCTAAGACCCAGAATTTT.

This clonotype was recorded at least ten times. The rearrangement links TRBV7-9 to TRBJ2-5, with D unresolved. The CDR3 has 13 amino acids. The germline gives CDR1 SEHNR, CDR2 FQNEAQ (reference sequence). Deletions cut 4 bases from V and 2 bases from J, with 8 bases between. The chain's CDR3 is CASSSPLQETQYF. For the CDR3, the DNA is TGTGCCAGCAGCTCCCCCTTGCAAGAGACCCAGTACTTC.

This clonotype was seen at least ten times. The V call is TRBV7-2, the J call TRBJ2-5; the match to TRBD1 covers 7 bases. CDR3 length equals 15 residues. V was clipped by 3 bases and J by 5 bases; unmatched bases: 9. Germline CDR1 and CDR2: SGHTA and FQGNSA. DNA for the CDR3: TGTGCCAGCAGCTTTCGAGGGGGCGGTCGGGAGACCCAGTACTTC. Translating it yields CASSFRGGGRETQYF.